This T cell receptor beta chain is drawn from a study of metastatic and nonmetastatic thyroid tumors (dated by TCRdb to 2020 to 2021). Regarding the research as a whole: Repertoires were compared across peripheral blood and tumor or nodule tissue samples from malignant and benign thyroid patients. General conclusions and limits of the study: TCR beta diversity was reported as significantly higher in malignant tumors than in benign nodules, in both blood and tumor samples.

For CDR1 and CDR2, the germline V gene (reference sequence) lists DFQATT and SNEGSKA. The cysteine opens and the phenylalanine closes a CDR3 of 14 amino acids. The read is trimmed to its CDR3 DNA, 42 bases read in frame from base 1. V loses 4 bases at its end and J loses 13 bases; junction bases beyond the gene matches: 11. No patient had received any treatment before thyroid surgery. Patient clinical samples collected from about 2012 to 2019 were retrospectively analysed using T-cell receptor beta sequencing. The library was produced with PCR. The run used an Illumina HiSeq 4000. The TCR beta-chain CDR3 region of each patient was profiled by high-throughput sequencing. For the original study's pipeline: CDR3 differences across clinicopathological groups were used to build a classifier for discriminating distant-metastatic papillary thyroid cancer patients. The Shannon index was used to measure repertoire diversity, and the Morisita-Horn index was used to measure how similar tumor and blood repertoires were. TCRdb applied fastp at Q25 and MiXCR to the public reads, then kept only in-frame beta chains. What appears here as the V and J calls and clone size reflects TCRdb's work, not the paper's. Recorded for this sample are 50,000 or so clones; around 20% of them occurred a single time. Together, the top ten hold about 3.8% of the sample.

The sample holds many counts of this clone. Its antigen is not yet known. No base qualities exist here, and no much larger clone lies one base off it. The sequenced sample was blood. The chain is encoded by TRBV20-1 joined to TRBJ2-4; the junction holds 12 bases that match TRBD1. The sequence was obtained from a male donor with papillary thyroid cancer or a benign thyroid nodule (not recorded which). Some clones in this sample may be carry-over from other donors' samples. CDR3 region: CSAKPGTGGTRQYF. DNA sequence: TGCAGTGCTAAACCCGGGACAGGGGGCACGAGGCAGTACTTC.